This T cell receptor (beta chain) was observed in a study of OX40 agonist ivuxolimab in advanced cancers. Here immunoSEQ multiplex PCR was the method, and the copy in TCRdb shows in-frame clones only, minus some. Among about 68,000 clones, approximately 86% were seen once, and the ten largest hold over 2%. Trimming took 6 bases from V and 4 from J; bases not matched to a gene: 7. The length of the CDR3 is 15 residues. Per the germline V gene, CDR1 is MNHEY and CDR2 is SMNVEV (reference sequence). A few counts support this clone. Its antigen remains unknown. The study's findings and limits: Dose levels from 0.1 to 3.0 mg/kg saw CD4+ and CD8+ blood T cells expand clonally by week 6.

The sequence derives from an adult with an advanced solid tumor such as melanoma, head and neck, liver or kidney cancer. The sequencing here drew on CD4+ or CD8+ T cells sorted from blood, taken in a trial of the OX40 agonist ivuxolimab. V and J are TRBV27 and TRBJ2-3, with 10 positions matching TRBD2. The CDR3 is CASRAAGGPADTQYF. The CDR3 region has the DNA TGTGCCAGCAGGGCAGCGGGAGGGCCGGCAGATACGCAGTATTTT.